The rows below give T cell receptor beta chains drawn from one sample of a study of CD8+ T cells in alopecia areata. The assay was immunoSEQ multiplex PCR, and TCRdb's table has in-frame clones only and misses some. The table includes 45,000 to 60,000 clones, around 96% detected once. Sequencing was performed on CD8+ T cells sorted from blood, taken at week 0. All receptors come from a human donor with alopecia areata. Both conserved end residues are part of each CDR3. Fields, in order: CDR3 DNA, CDR3 protein, J gene, V gene, D gene, clone size. A D gene is named only where the DNA matches it firmly. Clone size is stated in some rows and not others, as once, few, many or a class when expanded.

TGTGCCAGCAGCTTAGCCTCGAACGAGCAGTACTTC	CASSLASNEQYF	TRBJ2-7	TRBV7-9	NA	NA
TGTGCCAGCAGCCCTACTAGCGGGGGCACAGATACGCAGTATTTT	CASSPTSGGTDTQYF	TRBJ2-3	TRBV7-9	TRBD2	NA
TGTGCCAGCAGCTACAGGACAACTAAAGGGACAGATACGCAGTATTTT	CASSYRTTKGTDTQYF	TRBJ2-3	TRBV13	NA	NA
TGTGCCAGCACCATTGGACTAGCGGGAAACTCCTACAATGAGCAGTTCTTC	CASTIGLAGNSYNEQFF	TRBJ2-1	TRBV7-2	TRBD2	once
TGCGCCAGCAGCCAAGATGAGGCTCAGCCCCAGCATTTT	CASSQDEAQPQHF	TRBJ1-5	TRBV4-3	NA	NA
TGTGCCAGCAGTTTAGCGGGGGCGGGCGAGCAGTACTTC	CASSLAGAGEQYF	TRBJ2-7	TRBV27	NA	once
TGTGCCAGCACCCTCAGGGCAGATACGCAGTATTTT	CASTLRADTQYF	TRBJ2-3	TRBV6-5	NA	NA
TGCGCCAGCAGCCGTAGCGGGGGATCCTACGAGCAGTACTTC	CASSRSGGSYEQYF	TRBJ2-7	TRBV4-1	TRBD2	NA
TGTGCCAGCAGCTTAGCCAGGGGGCTAAGTCCGGCTAATGAAAAACTGTTTTTT	CASSLARGLSPANEKLFF	TRBJ1-4	TRBV7-8	TRBD1	once
TGCGCCAGCAGCCAATTTTTAGGCAGGGGGCAAGAGCAGTACTTC	CASSQFLGRGQEQYF	TRBJ2-7	TRBV4-3	TRBD1	NA
TGTGCCAGCAGCTTGGTCCCAGGAGGAGATGGCTACACCTTC	CASSLVPGGDGYTF	TRBJ1-2	TRBV5-4	NA	NA
TGTGCCAGCAGCCGTGGGACTAGCGGGAGCCTAGCCAAAAACATTCAGTACTTC	CASSRGTSGSLAKNIQYF	TRBJ2-4	TRBV4-2	TRBD2	NA
TGTGCCAGTAGTACGAACATGAACACTGAAGCTTTCTTT	CASSTNMNTEAFF	TRBJ1-1	TRBV19	NA	NA
TGCGCCAGCAGCTTGGCGGCTGATTACGAGCAGTACTTC	CASSLAADYEQYF	TRBJ2-7	TRBV5-1	NA	NA
TGTGCCAGCAGTCCCTATGACAGCCTATATAACTATGGCTACACCTTC	CASSPYDSLYNYGYTF	TRBJ1-2	TRBV2	NA	NA
TGTGCCAGCTCCCCTAAGTTCTCTGGGGCCAACGTCCTGACTTTC	CASSPKFSGANVLTF	TRBJ2-6	TRBV27	NA	NA
TGCGCCAGCAGCCAAGAAGTGCCCGCCTACGAGCAGTACTTC	CASSQEVPAYEQYF	TRBJ2-7	TRBV4-1	NA	NA
TGTGCCTGGAGTGTGCGGGGGACTGAAGCTTTCTTT	CAWSVRGTEAFF	TRBJ1-1	TRBV30	NA	once
TGTGCCAGCCGACTACAGGGGGACTCCTACGAGCAGTACTTC	CASRLQGDSYEQYF	TRBJ2-7	TRBV28	TRBD1	NA
TGCAGCGTTTTCGGGACAGACTACGAGCAGTACTTC	CSVFGTDYEQYF	TRBJ2-7	TRBV29-1	TRBD1	once
TGCAGCGTTCCTCGGGAACAGGGGACCACCGGGGAGCTGTTTTTT	CSVPREQGTTGELFF	TRBJ2-2	TRBV29-1	TRBD1	NA
TGCGCCAGCAGCCAAGAGGGCGCTCGCACAGATACGCAGTATTTT	CASSQEGARTDTQYF	TRBJ2-3	TRBV4-1	NA	NA
TGTGCCAGCAGCTCAGGAGATTGGGGAGGCCAGCCCCAGCATTTT	CASSSGDWGGQPQHF	TRBJ1-5	TRBV7-6	NA	NA
TGTGCCAGCAGCTTCGGGACAGGAGGAATCCAAGAGACCCAGTACTTC	CASSFGTGGIQETQYF	TRBJ2-5	TRBV7-9	TRBD1	NA
TGTGCCAGCAGCCCACGAGGGACAGGGGGCACTGAAGCTTTCTTT	CASSPRGTGGTEAFF	TRBJ1-1	TRBV7-2	TRBD1	NA
TGTGCCAGCAGCTTGTCAGGGGGCGAGCAGTTCTTC	CASSLSGGEQFF	TRBJ2-1	TRBV5-6	TRBD1	NA
TGTGCCAGCAGCGGCAGATCCTCCTACGAGCAGTACTTC	CASSGRSSYEQYF	TRBJ2-7	TRBV27	NA	NA
TGTGCCAGCAGCCGGACAGGGGGAAGGTACGAGCAGTACTTC	CASSRTGGRYEQYF	TRBJ2-7	TRBV7-9	TRBD1	NA
TGTGCCAGCAGCTCGACAGGCTACGAGCAGTACTTC	CASSSTGYEQYF	TRBJ2-7	TRBV7-9	NA	NA
TGTGCCAGCAGCTTAACGGCAGGACGAGAGACCCAGTACTTC	CASSLTAGRETQYF	TRBJ2-5	TRBV7-9	NA	NA
TGTGCCAGCAGCCCGCGGGCTGGAGAGCGCGAGCAGTACTTC	CASSPRAGEREQYF	TRBJ2-7	TRBV11-3	NA	once
TGCGCCAGCAGCCAAGAAGCGTCGCGGAGTCGGAACACTGAAGCTTTCTTT	CASSQEASRSRNTEAFF	TRBJ1-1	TRBV4-1	NA	NA
TGTGCCAGCAGCCAAGAGAGCGCCTTCTCCTACAATGAGCAGTTCTTC	CASSQESAFSYNEQFF	TRBJ2-1	TRBV4-2	NA	NA
TGCGCCAGCAGTCAAGCGAAATCCAGGGAGGATGAGCAGTTCTTC	CASSQAKSREDEQFF	TRBJ2-1	TRBV23-1	NA	NA
TGTGCCAGTAGTATAGGGAGCGGGGGGGAATACAATGAGCAGTTCTTC	CASSIGSGGEYNEQFF	TRBJ2-1	TRBV19	TRBD2	NA
TGTGCCAGCAGCTATATGACTAGCGGGGGCCGAGAGACCCAGTACTTC	CASSYMTSGGRETQYF	TRBJ2-5	TRBV7-9	TRBD2	NA
TGCAGCGTAGTCCGGACAGGGGCCTCCTACGAGCAGTACTTC	CSVVRTGASYEQYF	TRBJ2-7	TRBV29-1	TRBD1	NA
TGTGCCAGCAGCTTGGTGGGGGCTGGGGCCAACGTCCTGACTTTC	CASSLVGAGANVLTF	TRBJ2-6	TRBV5-4	NA	NA
TGTGCCAGCAGCCCCACTCAGGGGTTTCCTAATGAGCAGTTCTTC	CASSPTQGFPNEQFF	TRBJ2-1	TRBV7-9	NA	NA
TGTGCCAGCAGTGAAACGGAGAATTCCCTACACTATGGCTACACCTTC	CASSETENSLHYGYTF	TRBJ1-2	TRBV2	NA	NA
TGTGCCAGCAGTTTATCGATAGGATATGGGTGGGAAGCTTTCTTT	CASSLSIGYGWEAFF	TRBJ1-1	TRBV27	NA	NA
TGTGCCAGCAGTCAGAACAGGGCGCCCCTGAACACTGAAGCTTTCTTT	CASSQNRAPLNTEAFF	TRBJ1-1	TRBV27	NA	NA
TGTGCCAGTAGTATGACAGGTCTCTACAATGAGCAGTTCTTC	CASSMTGLYNEQFF	TRBJ2-1	TRBV19	NA	NA